The 7 T cell receptor beta chains below come from one sample, sequenced in a study of T cells in Graves' hyperthyroidism and ophthalmopathy. RNA transcripts provided the source from which TCR beta CDR3 regions were amplified. Researchers ran a first-round RT-PCR on the TCR CDR3 using the HTBI primer set. TCRdb redid the calling of the multiplex PCR reads with MiXCR, one entry per CDR3 protein. This sample has fewer than 850,000 distinct CDR3 sequences, with 17% found just once. The material sequenced was blood. The receptors stem from a man in his fifties or sixties with Graves' hyperthyroidism.

This clonotype was detected many times. The chain is built from TRBV24-1 and TRBJ2-7; 7 nucleotides line up with TRBD1. Trimming at V came to 7 bases and at J to 2 bases, leaving 10 bases not matched to a gene. The CDR3 is made up of 15 amino acids. Looked up from germline, CDR1 is KGHDR and CDR2 is SFDVKD. As DNA, the CDR3 is TGTGCCACCAGCCACTCCCGGGACAGTACCTACGAGCAGTACTTC. Its translation: CATSHSRDSTYEQYF.

This clonotype was seen a handful of times. This rearrangement joins TRBV20-1 to TRBJ2-3; 10 bases match TRBD2. The germline gives CDR1 DFQATT, CDR2 SNEGSKA (reference sequence). Trimming at V came to 1 base and at J to 5 bases, leaving 6 bases not matched to a gene. The CDR3 contains 15 residues. The CDR3 DNA is TGCAGTGCTAGAGTGCTAGCGGGAGTAGGAGATACGCAGTATTTT. Protein: CSARVLAGVGDTQYF.

V is TRBV6-2 or TRBV6-3 and J is TRBJ1-1; unclear D gene. The ends were cut back, 5 bases at V and 1 base at J, with 17 bases in the middle. Germline values: CDR1 MNHEY, CDR2 SVGEGT. The CDR3 has 16 amino acids. The CDR3 nucleotides read TGTGCCAGCAGTCCCTCCGGCATCCCGGAGAACACTGAAGCTTTCTTT. Protein product: CASSPSGIPENTEAFF.

This clonotype was picked up a small number of times. V and J are TRBV28 and TRBJ2-7; possible D gene TRBD2, 6 bases. This CDR3 spans 14 amino acids. Deletions cut 6 bases from V and 1 base from J, with 13 bases between. Germline V CDR1 and CDR2: MDHEN, SYDVKM. For the CDR3, the DNA is TGTGCCAGCAGACCGGGACTCCCGTCCTACGAGCAGTACTTC. Protein sequence: CASRPGLPSYEQYF.

The count of this clonotype is one. This chain connects TRBV11-2 to TRBJ1-6; no firm D call. This CDR3 comprises 13 residues. Per the germline V gene, CDR1 is SGHAT and CDR2 is FQNNGV. Trimming left V 4 bases short and J 9 bases short, with 10 bases between. Here the CDR3 DNA reads TGTGCCAGCAGCTATACGATGGGTTCACCCCTCCACTTT. Translating it yields CASSYTMGSPLHF.

In its sample, this clonotype was seen a few times. This chain joins TRBV20-1 and TRBJ2-7, with 11 bases lining up with TRBD2. Trimming took 1 base from V and 2 from J; bases not matched to a gene: 7. This CDR3 has 16 residues. Germline CDR1 DFQATT, CDR2 SNEGSKA (reference sequence). The CDR3 region is CSARGSLAGGAYEQYF. CDR3 bases: TGCAGTGCTAGAGGTTCGTTAGCGGGGGGGGCCTACGAGCAGTACTTC.

The sample holds a few counts of this clonotype. Its ends do not fully match the called genes, so a read error is possible. V usage is TRBV6-6 and J usage is TRBJ1-1; 7 bases line up with TRBD1. The CDR3 has 17 amino acids. From germline, CDR1 is MNHNY and CDR2 SVGAGI (reference sequence). CDR3: CASSYSRDRVRNPEAFF. CDR3 bases: TGTGCCAGCAGTTACTCGCGTGACAGGGTAAGGAACCCTGAAGCTTTCTTT.